The T cell receptor beta chain described here comes from a study of beta chain features in type 1 diabetes. Expressed TCRB transcripts were sequenced after all isolated RNA was converted to cDNA. Repertoires were generated with immunoSEQ multiplex PCR, while TCRdb's copy carries only in-frame clones and drops some. The data contain 970,000 or so clones, roughly 15% of them singletons. V gave up 4 bases and J gave up 5 bases; unmatched junction bases: 10. Germline V gives CDR1 MDHEN, CDR2 SYDVKM. The CDR3 spans 15 residues. Isolation of CD4+ naive, central memory, regulatory and stem cell-like memory cells was achieved by sorting via CD45RO/CCR7/CD25/CD127/CD95/CD27. This clone was detected only a few times.

The origin of this receptor is a young woman in good health. Sequencing used naive CD4+ T cells from blood. The rearrangement links TRBV28 to TRBJ1-1; 7 bases fit TRBD1. In DNA form, the CDR3 reads TGTGCCAGCAGTTCCCCCCGACAGGGAAGGACTGAAGCTTTCTTT. This encodes CASSSPRQGRTEAFF.